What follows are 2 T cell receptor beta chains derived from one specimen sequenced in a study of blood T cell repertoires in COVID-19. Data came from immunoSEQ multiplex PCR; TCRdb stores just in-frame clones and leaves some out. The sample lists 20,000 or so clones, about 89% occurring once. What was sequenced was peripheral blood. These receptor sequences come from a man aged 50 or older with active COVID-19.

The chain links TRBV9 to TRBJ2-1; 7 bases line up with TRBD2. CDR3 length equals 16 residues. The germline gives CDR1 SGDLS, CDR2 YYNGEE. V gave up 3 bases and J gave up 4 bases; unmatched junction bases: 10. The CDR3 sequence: CASSATLVRGYNEQFF. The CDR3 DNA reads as TGTGCCAGCAGCGCGACCCTAGTGCGGGGGTACAATGAGCAGTTCTTC.

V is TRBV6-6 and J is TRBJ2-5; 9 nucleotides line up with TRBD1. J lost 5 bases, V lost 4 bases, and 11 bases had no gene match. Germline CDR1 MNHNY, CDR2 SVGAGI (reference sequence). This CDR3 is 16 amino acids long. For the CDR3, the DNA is TGTGCCAGCAGTTCCGGACAGGGGCTACCGCGGGAGACCCAGTACTTC. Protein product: CASSSGQGLPRETQYF.